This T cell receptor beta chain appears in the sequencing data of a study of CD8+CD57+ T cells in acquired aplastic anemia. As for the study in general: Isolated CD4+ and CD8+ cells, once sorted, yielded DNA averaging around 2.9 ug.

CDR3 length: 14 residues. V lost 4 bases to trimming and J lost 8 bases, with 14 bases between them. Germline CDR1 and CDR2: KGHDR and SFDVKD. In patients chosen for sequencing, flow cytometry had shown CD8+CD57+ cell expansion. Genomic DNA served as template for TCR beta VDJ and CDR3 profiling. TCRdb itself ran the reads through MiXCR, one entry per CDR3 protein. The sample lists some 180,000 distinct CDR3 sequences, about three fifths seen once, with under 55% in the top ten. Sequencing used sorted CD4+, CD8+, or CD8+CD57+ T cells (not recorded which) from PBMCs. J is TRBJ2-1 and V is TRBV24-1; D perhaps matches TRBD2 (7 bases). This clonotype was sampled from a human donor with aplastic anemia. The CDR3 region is CATSEEGGGDEQFF. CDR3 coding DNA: TGTGCCACCAGTGAGGAAGGAGGGGGGGATGAGCAGTTCTTC.